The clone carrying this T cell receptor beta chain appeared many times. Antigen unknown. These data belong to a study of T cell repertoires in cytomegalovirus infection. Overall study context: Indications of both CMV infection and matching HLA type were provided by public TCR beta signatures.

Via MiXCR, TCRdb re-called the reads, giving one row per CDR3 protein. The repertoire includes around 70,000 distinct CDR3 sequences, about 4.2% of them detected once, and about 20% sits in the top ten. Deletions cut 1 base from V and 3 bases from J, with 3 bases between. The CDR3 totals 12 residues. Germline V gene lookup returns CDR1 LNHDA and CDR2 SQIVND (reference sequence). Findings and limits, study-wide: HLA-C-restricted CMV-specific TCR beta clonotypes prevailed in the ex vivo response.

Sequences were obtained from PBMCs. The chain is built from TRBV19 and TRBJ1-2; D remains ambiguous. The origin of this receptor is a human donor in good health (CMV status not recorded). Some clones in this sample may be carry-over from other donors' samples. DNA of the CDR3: TGTGCCAGTAGTATAGGGGACTATGGCTACACCTTC. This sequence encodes CASSIGDYGYTF.